The 10 T cell receptor beta chains reported below all come from one sample, sequenced in a study of tumor and adjacent non-tumor tissue in lung cancer. This sample's RNA came from whole unsorted tissue. Distant lung tissue was collected more than 3 cm away from the tumor edge. A modified ARM-PCR protocol with three rounds of nested PCR amplified TCRbeta. TCRdb recomputed calls from the multiplex PCR reads with MiXCR, one row per CDR3 protein. The sample consists of fewer than 100,000 distinct CDR3 sequences, approximately 80% of them appearing once. Source material: distant non-tumor lung tissue. These receptors were taken from a man aged 55 to 70 with non-small cell lung cancer.

In this sample, this clonotype turned up once. No conserved phenylalanine or tryptophan ends this CDR3, so it is likely a read error. This chain connects TRBV11-1 to TRBJ2-2; 7 bases are shared with TRBD2. Germline values: CDR1 SGHAT, CDR2 FQDESV (reference sequence). V shed 1 base, J shed 4 bases, and the junction held 3 bases outside the gene matches. The CDR3 is made up of 15 amino acids. CDR3 amino acids: CASSLGGRCTGELFL. The CDR3 coding sequence is TGTGCCAGCAGCTTAGGCGGGAGATGCACCGGGGAGCTGTTTCTC.

The chain employs TRBV11-2 and TRBJ2-3; D is unresolved. The V end was cut by 4 bases, the J end by 4 bases, with 15 bases between. The CDR3 totals 15 residues. Germline V gives CDR1 SGHAT, CDR2 FQNNGV. CDR3 loop: CASSSQVSGADTQYF. The CDR3 DNA is TGTGCCAGCAGCTCTCAGGTGTCGGGTGCAGATACGCAGTATTTT.

Ten or more counts support this clonotype. This chain uses TRBV9 with TRBJ2-5; the match to TRBD1 covers 8 bases. CDR3 size: 17 residues. Germline V gene sequence: CDR1 SGDLS, CDR2 YYNGEE. Losses at the gene ends were 0 bases for V and 2 bases for J; bases not matched to a gene: 9. In DNA form, the CDR3 reads TGTGCCAGCAGCGTAGGACTTTACGACAGGGGTCAAGAGACCCAGTACTTC. This encodes CASSVGLYDRGQETQYF.

This clonotype has just a few counts. This sequence may be a read error, since a much larger clone differs from it by one base. The genes are TRBV20-1 and TRBJ2-1; 10 nucleotides match TRBD1. This CDR3 is built from 12 residues. The germline CDR1 and CDR2 sequences are DFQATT and SNEGSKA (reference sequence). The CDR3: CSTRTGGNEQFF. CDR3 nucleotide sequence: TGCAGTACTAGGACAGGGGGCAATGAGCAGTTCTTC.

This clonotype appeared a few times. This may stem from a read error, because a much larger clone lies one nucleotide away. The chain carries TRBV6-5 and TRBJ2-7, with 7 bases identical to TRBD1. This CDR3 is 14 amino acids long. Germline V gene lookup returns CDR1 MNHEY and CDR2 SVGAGI. V lost 3 bases, J lost 7 bases, and 9 bases stayed unmatched. DNA of the CDR3: TGTGCCAGCAGTTATTATGACAGGGTCGCAGAGCAGTACTTC. Translation gives CASSYYDRVAEQYF.

With respect to this clonotype: The missing conserved phenylalanine or tryptophan at the end of this CDR3 makes a read error likely. The chain joins TRBV29-1 to TRBJ2-7; D may be TRBD2 (5 bases). Germline CDR1 reads SQVTM; CDR2 reads ANQGSEA. Trimming shortened V by 4 bases and J by 0 bases, and 7 bases separated the two germline ends. This CDR3 comprises 12 residues. The CDR3 loop is CSVGTFSYEQYS. As DNA, the CDR3 is TGCAGCGTTGGGACTTTCTCCTACGAGCAGTACTCC.

As concerns this clonotype: One end of the junction varies from germline; a read error may be responsible. V and J are TRBV11-2 and TRBJ1-2, with TRBD1 as a possible D gene (5 bases). Per germline, CDR1 SGHAT and CDR2 FQNNGV. The CDR3 consists of 13 residues. This chain's CDR3 is CACSLDRGYGYTF. Written as DNA, the CDR3 is TGTGCCTGCAGCTTAGATAGGGGATATGGCTACACCTTC.

This clonotype was seen a single time. Sequence at one end of the junction differs from germline and may be a read error. The J gene is TRBJ2-3, the V gene TRBV20-1; D is uncertain. This CDR3 is built from 14 residues. Germline V gene data show CDR1 as DFQATT and CDR2 as SNEGSKA (reference sequence). CDR3 amino acids: CCANPDSGTDTQYF. CDR3 coding DNA: TGCTGTGCTAACCCGGATTCAGGCACAGATACGCAGTATTTT.

With respect to this clonotype: One junction end does not reproduce the germline sequence, and a read error may be involved. V gene TRBV14 combines with J gene TRBJ1-4; unclear D gene. Germline V lookup: CDR1 SGHDN, CDR2 FVKESK. The CDR3 length is 13 residues. CDR3 sequence: CASSHRIGEKLFF. The CDR3 nucleotides read TGTGCCAGTAGCCATAGAATCGGGGAAAAACTGTTTTTT.

There are many counts of this clonotype. The chain recombines TRBV20-1 with TRBJ1-4; 10 bases agree with TRBD1. Germline CDR1 DFQATT, CDR2 SNEGSKA (reference sequence). V lost 1 base, J lost 8 bases, and 13 bases stayed unmatched. The CDR3 runs to 17 residues. As DNA, the CDR3 is TGCAGTGCTAGAGTCGGGACAGGGGCACGCTTTGGGGAAAAACTGTTTTTT. Its translation: CSARVGTGARFGEKLFF.